Following are 21 T cell receptor beta chains from one sample sequenced in a study of blood T cells in healthy people across ages. Combining a sample-barcoded 5' primer with a J-beta primer mix, a second PCR ran for about 7 to 11 cycles. TCRdb reprocessed the 5' RACE reads with MiXCR, giving one entry per CDR3 protein. This table holds about 930,000 distinct CDR3 sequences, 25% to 30% found once. The sample also formed part of further work on T cells of mothers and their children.

The specimen sequenced was blood. The source of these receptors is a woman aged 40 to 50 in good health.

This clonotype occurred many times. This sequence joins TRBV7-9 and TRBJ2-3, with D uncertain. V lost 1 base to trimming and J lost 2 bases, with 7 bases between them. This CDR3 region has 14 residues. The germline gives CDR1 SEHNR, CDR2 FQNEAQ (reference sequence). The CDR3 coding sequence is TGTGCCAGCAGCTTAGAGCTCCCCACAGATACGCAGTATTTT. Amino acids: CASSLELPTDTQYF.

Details on this clonotype: A much more abundant neighbour one base away suggests this may be a read error. Here the CDR3 reads CASSSSGLAGNEQYF. The CDR3 nucleotides are TGTGCCAGCAGCAGCTCGGGACTAGCGGGGAATGAGCAGTACTTC. The chain joins TRBV9 to TRBJ2-7; TRBD2 aligns across 13 bases. Germline assignment: CDR1 SGDLS and CDR2 YYNGEE. J was trimmed by 7 bases and V by 4 bases; bases with no gene match: 8. CDR3 length: 15 amino acids.

This chain links TRBV7-2 with TRBJ1-5, with 9 bases aligning to TRBD1. From germline, CDR1 is SGHTA and CDR2 FQGNSA. There are 15 residues in the CDR3. J lost 6 bases, V lost 5 bases, and 8 bases had no gene match. CDR3 sequence reads: CASSPRQGEGQPQHF. For the CDR3, the DNA is TGTGCCAGCAGCCCCCGACAGGGGGAGGGTCAGCCCCAGCATTTT.

The chain links TRBV15 to TRBJ1-1; no clear D gene. Germline CDR1 LNHNV, CDR2 YYDKDF (reference sequence). The CDR3 spans 15 residues. Trimming left V 1 base short and J 0 bases short, with 9 bases between. CDR3 DNA: TGTGCCACCAGCAGAGGGGTTGGCGTGAACACTGAAGCTTTCTTT. Residues: CATSRGVGVNTEAFF.

This clonotype has more than one count but fewer than ten. The chain couples TRBV20-1 to TRBJ2-7, with TRBD2 as a possible D gene (6 bases). Trimming removed 0 bases from V and 0 bases from J, with 9 bases in between. CDR1 DFQATT and CDR2 SNEGSKA come from the germline V gene (reference sequence). The CDR3 has 14 amino acids. For the CDR3, the DNA is TGCAGTGCTAGAGACCTGGACTACTCCTACGAGCAGTACTTC. Its translation: CSARDLDYSYEQYF.

This clonotype was picked up one time. V and J are TRBV10-3 and TRBJ2-3; TRBD2 agrees at 12 bases. The CDR3 extends over 18 amino acids. Per germline, CDR1 ENHRY and CDR2 SYGVKD. The V and J ends lost 5 bases and 0 bases, in that order; junction bases with no gene match: 9. The CDR3 is CAISPGLAGRSSTDTQYF. In DNA form, the CDR3 reads TGTGCCATCAGTCCGGGACTAGCGGGTAGATCTAGCACAGATACGCAGTATTTT.

The chain carries TRBV5-1 and TRBJ2-1; D is undetermined. The CDR3 totals 13 residues. Germline CDR1 reads SGHRS; CDR2 reads YFSETQ. V dropped 0 bases and J dropped 9 bases, with 10 bases sitting between them. The CDR3 protein is CASSLEVRGEQFF. The CDR3 nucleotides are TGCGCCAGCAGCTTGGAGGTCAGAGGTGAGCAGTTCTTC.

As for this clonotype: At one end, the junction sequence differs from germline, possibly due to a read error. The V call is TRBV18, the J call TRBJ2-1; D might be TRBD2 (5 bases). The CDR3 is 15 residues long. Per germline, CDR1 KGHSH and CDR2 LQKENI. Here the CDR3 DNA reads TGTGCCAGCCCACCAATAGAGGGTTCCTACAATGAGCAGTTCTTC. Its translation is CASPPIEGSYNEQFF.

This clonotype was detected a few times. The gene calls are TRBV9 and TRBJ1-5, with a possible D match to TRBD1 (5 bases). V lost 3 bases and J 6 bases, leaving 16 bases between the germline ends. The CDR3 loop spans 15 amino acids. Germline CDR1 and CDR2: SGDLS and YYNGEE. The CDR3, as DNA: TGTGCCAGCAGCGGCGGGGTGGGGCCGGGTCAGCCCCAGCATTTT. This translates into CASSGGVGPGQPQHF.

V is TRBV30 and J is TRBJ1-5, with D unresolved. Germline-derived CDR1 and CDR2 are GTSNPN and SVGIG (reference sequence). The CDR3 covers 15 residues. Trimming pared 0 bases from V and 2 bases from J, leaving 11 bases between. For the CDR3, the DNA is TGTGCCTGGAGTGTAATGAGTGTGGGCAATCAGCCCCAGCATTTT. Encoded protein: CAWSVMSVGNQPQHF.

The sample holds a few counts of this clonotype. The V gene is TRBV5-5, the J gene TRBJ2-5; 7 nucleotides match TRBD1. CDR1 is SGHKS, CDR2 YYEKEE, per germline (reference sequence). This CDR3 spans 14 amino acids. J was trimmed by 5 bases and V by 4 bases; bases with no gene match: 8. In nucleotides, the CDR3 is TGTGCCAGCAGCAAAGAGGGGGCCTACGAGACCCAGTACTTC. Protein: CASSKEGAYETQYF. Variable domain in full (rest from reference TRBV5-5 and TRBJ2-5): DAGVTQSPTHLIKTRGQQVTLRCSPISGHKSVSWYQQVLGQGPQFIFQYYEKEERGRGNFPDRFSARQFPNYSSELNVNALLLGDSALYLCASSKEGAYETQYFGPGTRLLVL.

The sample holds a few counts of this clonotype. V gene TRBV3-1 combines with J gene TRBJ1-2; D is unresolved. This CDR3 is 14 amino acids long. Trimming took off 0 bases at V and 4 bases at J, with 9 bases between the two ends. The germline V gene has CDR1 LGHDT and CDR2 YNNKEL (reference sequence). CDR3 protein: CASSQDGLSYGYTF. As DNA, the CDR3 is TGTGCCAGCAGCCAAGATGGACTTAGCTATGGCTACACCTTC.

This clonotype was seen a few times. The V call is TRBV25-1, the J call TRBJ2-3, with TRBD2 identical over 13 bases. V trimming: 4 bases; J trimming: 2 bases; junction bases outside the gene matches: 3. CDR1 and CDR2 (germline): MGHDK, SYGVNS. CDR3 length: 16 amino acids. The CDR3 nucleotides read TGTGCCAGCAGTGGGGGACTAGCGGGACTCACAGATACGCAGTATTTT. This gives the protein CASSGGLAGLTDTQYF.

On this clonotype: A clone one base away is much larger, so this may be a read error. The gene calls are TRBV3-1 and TRBJ2-5; D is perhaps TRBD1 (6 bases). This CDR3 comprises 15 residues. The germline V gene has CDR1 LGHDT and CDR2 YNNKEL (reference sequence). The V gene lost 4 bases and the J gene lost 3 bases, with 15 bases spanning the gap. The DNA for the CDR3 is TGTGCCAGCAGCCCGGAACAGGGCGTGGAAGAGACCCAGTACTTC. Protein product: CASSPEQGVEETQYF.

This sequence joins TRBV20-1 and TRBJ2-3; 9 bases agree with TRBD1. This CDR3 is 16 amino acids long. V was pared by 2 bases and J by 1 base, with 7 bases of the junction left unmatched. CDR1 is DFQATT, CDR2 SNEGSKA, per germline (reference sequence). The CDR3 DNA sequence: TGCAGTGCTAGACGAGGGACAGGGCTGGGCACAGATACGCAGTATTTT. It yields the protein CSARRGTGLGTDTQYF.

To note about this clonotype: One junction end disagrees with the germline gene, perhaps due to a read error. The V and J genes are TRBV7-9 and TRBJ1-1; 9 bases align to TRBD1. This CDR3 spans 16 amino acids. Per germline, CDR1 SEHNR and CDR2 FQNEAQ (reference sequence). CDR3 nucleotides: TGTGCCAGCAGTTCCGGGACAGGGTCGGGATCTACTGAAACTTTCTTT. Its protein is CASSSGTGSGSTETFF.

This clonotype appeared a few times. The CDR3 nucleotides are TGTGCCAGCAGTCCTCCGGCGGGAGGAAATTACTATGAGCAGTTCTTC. Its protein product is CASSPPAGGNYYEQFF. The rearrangement uses TRBV12-3 or TRBV12-4 and TRBJ2-1, with 8 bases fitting TRBD2. With 5 bases clipped from V and 8 bases from J, the junction kept 14 bases outside the gene matches. The CDR3 is 16 amino acids.

The gene calls are TRBV30 and TRBJ2-7; no definite D call. The CDR3 spans 13 residues. Germline V CDR1 and CDR2: GTSNPN, SVGIG (reference sequence). V was cut by 2 bases and J by 6 bases, with 14 bases left in between. The CDR3: CAWSLAALFEQYF. The CDR3 nucleotides read TGTGCCTGGAGTTTGGCCGCATTATTCGAGCAGTACTTC. Combining the CDR3 with reference TRBV30 and TRBJ2-7 gives the whole variable domain SQTIHQWPATLVQPVGSPLSLECTVEGTSNPNLYWYRQAAGRGLQLLFYSVGIGQISSEVPQNLSASRPQDRQFILSSKKLLLSDSGFYLCAWSLAALFEQYFGPGTRLTVT.

V and J are TRBV6-5 and TRBJ2-5; TRBD2 might be the D (6 bases). There are 14 residues in the CDR3. The germline V gene encodes CDR1 MNHEY and CDR2 SVGAGI. Trimming left V 2 bases short and J 1 base short, with 8 bases between. CDR3: CASSYRAGQETQYF. The CDR3 bases are TGTGCCAGCAGTTACAGAGCGGGCCAAGAGACCCAGTACTTC.

Comments on this clonotype: This may come from a read error, since a much larger clone is one base off. This sequence joins TRBV7-6 and TRBJ2-1; 9 bases match TRBD2. The CDR3 totals 16 residues. Germline V gene sequence: CDR1 SGHVS, CDR2 FNYEAQ. CDR3 loop: CAGSLDRAGGYNEQFF. Here the CDR3 DNA reads TGTGCCGGCAGCTTAGATCGAGCGGGGGGCTACAATGAGCAGTTCTTC.

This clonotype has at least ten counts. V is TRBV7-2 and J is TRBJ2-5; 8 bases fit TRBD2. Germline assignment: CDR1 SGHTA and CDR2 FQGNSA. The CDR3 has 13 amino acids. With 5 bases clipped from V and 5 bases from J, the junction kept 4 bases outside the gene matches. CDR3 bases: TGTGCCAGCAGCCCACGGGGGGGTGAGACCCAGTACTTC. Translated, it gives CASSPRGGETQYF.